The 14 T cell receptor beta chains listed next were all sequenced from one sample in a study of blood T cell repertoires in COVID-19 (dated by TCRdb to 2019 to 2021). Library preparation employed the immunoSEQ multiplex PCR assay. TCRdb retrieved this table from immuneACCESS and kept in-frame rearrangements only. Not all clones are present; in checked studies, unresolved V genes account for under half, and no reason is known for the remainder. Counted in this sample were roughly 670,000 clones; 85% to 90% of them appeared once. Over 0.2% of the sample is held by the ten biggest clonotypes. Sample: peripheral blood. The receptors were gathered from a woman aged 18-29 years with acute or convalescent COVID-19.

V and J are TRBV28 and TRBJ1-5, with D possibly being TRBD1 (5 bases). V gave up 6 bases and J gave up 0 bases, with 21 bases separating them. CDR1 is MDHEN and CDR2 is SYDVKM in the germline V gene. The CDR3 extends over 18 amino acids. The CDR3 sequence is CASSGLGGGWYSNQPQHF. Here the CDR3 DNA reads TGTGCCAGCAGCGGCCTCGGGGGGGGTTGGTATAGCAATCAGCCCCAGCATTTT. Drawing the rest from reference TRBV28 and TRBJ1-5, the complete variable domain is DVKVTQSSRYLVKRTGEKVFLECVQDMDHENMFWYRQDPGLGLRLIYFSYDVKMKEKGDIPEGYSVSREKKERFSLILESASTNQTSMYLCASSGLGGGWYSNQPQHFGDGTRLSIL.

This chain connects TRBV12-3 or TRBV12-4 to TRBJ2-7; D might be TRBD2 (7 bases). Trimming pared 8 bases from V and 5 bases from J, leaving 13 bases between. The CDR3 spans 12 residues. CDR3 loop: CASGGAFNEQYF. The CDR3 coding sequence is TGTGCCAGCGGGGGGGCCTTCAACGAGCAGTACTTC.

The chain employs TRBV6-5 and TRBJ2-7; TRBD1 aligns across 9 bases. Germline values: CDR1 MNHEY, CDR2 SVGAGI. With 0 bases clipped from V and 7 bases from J, the junction kept 7 bases outside the gene matches. The CDR3 spans 15 residues. The CDR3 loop is CASSYSNRGLGEQYF. CDR3 sequence (DNA): TGTGCCAGCAGTTACTCGAACAGGGGGCTAGGGGAGCAGTACTTC.

The chain employs TRBV20-1 and TRBJ2-3; D might be TRBD1 (5 bases). The CDR3 contains 15 residues. Trimming took off 3 bases at V and 0 bases at J, with 13 bases between the two ends. Germline V gives CDR1 DFQATT, CDR2 SNEGSKA (reference sequence). This CDR3 reads CSASTPQGSTDTQYF. CDR3 bases: TGCAGTGCTAGTACCCCCCAGGGTAGCACAGATACGCAGTATTTT.

The chain has TRBV11-2 and TRBJ1-1; D unresolved. Looked up from germline, CDR1 is SGHAT and CDR2 is FQNNGV. The CDR3 is 14 amino acids. Between the trimmed V and J ends, which lost 5 bases and 1 base, there was a span of 11 bases. CDR3 loop: CASSLQPGNTEAFF. The CDR3 nucleotides read TGTGCCAGCAGCCTCCAGCCGGGGAACACTGAAGCTTTCTTT.

The chain employs TRBV10-3 and TRBJ2-1; D is possibly TRBD1 (5 bases). CDR1 ENHRY and CDR2 SYGVKD come from the germline V gene. The CDR3 spans 12 residues. Trimming removed 2 bases from V and 16 bases from J, with 15 bases in between. The CDR3 bases are TGTGCCATCAGTGAGGGACAAGGCGGCGGATTCTTC. Translated, it gives CAISEGQGGGFF.

The gene calls are TRBV15 and TRBJ1-4; 7 nucleotides line up with TRBD1. V was pared by 3 bases and J by 8 bases, with 6 bases of the junction left unmatched. Germline V lookup: CDR1 LNHNV, CDR2 YYDKDF (reference sequence). This CDR3 is built from 14 residues. CDR3 sequence (DNA): TGTGCCACCAGCAGTGGGGACAGTGGGGAAAAACTGTTTTTT. This gives the protein CATSSGDSGEKLFF.

The chain is built from TRBV7-6 and TRBJ2-3; 7 bases map to TRBD2. The CDR3 spans 15 residues. After removal of 3 bases from V and 4 bases from J, the junction contained 7 bases not matched to a gene. Looked up from germline, CDR1 is SGHVS and CDR2 is FNYEAQ. The CDR3 loop reads CASSFSGYRADTQYF. Written as DNA, the CDR3 is TGTGCCAGCAGCTTTAGCGGGTATCGTGCAGATACGCAGTATTTT.

V and J are TRBV9 and TRBJ2-1; tentatively, D is TRBD2 (6 bases). Trimming took off 3 bases at V and 5 bases at J, with 6 bases between the two ends. The CDR3 sequence is 12 residues long. Germline V gene sequence: CDR1 SGDLS, CDR2 YYNGEE. CDR3: CASSAGDNEQFF. In nucleotides, the CDR3 is TGTGCCAGCAGCGCGGGGGACAATGAGCAGTTCTTC.

Turning to this clone: The same CDR3 arises from other DNA sequences in this sample as well. J is TRBJ1-3 and V is TRBV9; 7 bases are shared with TRBD1. Germline V CDR1 and CDR2: SGDLS, YYNGEE. The V segment lost 3 bases and the J segment 1 base; nucleotides outside the gene matches: 4. This CDR3 has 15 residues. The CDR3 spells CASSAQQGSGNTIYF. The CDR3 DNA is TGTGCCAGCAGCGCGCAACAGGGGTCTGGAAACACCATATATTTT.

V gene TRBV6-5 combines with J gene TRBJ2-7, with 10 bases identical to TRBD1. The CDR3 has 13 amino acids. From germline, CDR1 is MNHEY and CDR2 SVGAGI. J was trimmed by 6 bases and V by 8 bases; bases with no gene match: 7. The CDR3 sequence: CASLGTGEFEQYF. For the CDR3, the DNA is TGTGCCAGCTTAGGGACAGGGGAATTCGAGCAGTACTTC.

The chain combines TRBV19 with TRBJ2-7, with TRBD1 matching 7 bases. In germline, CDR1 is LNHDA, CDR2 SQIVND (reference sequence). J lost 1 base, V lost 6 bases, and 3 bases had no gene match. The CDR3 sequence is 13 residues long. CDR3 coding DNA: TGTGCCAGTAGAAGACAGGGATCCTACGAGCAGTACTTC. Its protein is CASRRQGSYEQYF.

The rearrangement links TRBV19 to TRBJ2-2, with 10 bases that match TRBD2. Trimming removed 0 bases from V and 1 base from J; junction bases left unmatched: 8. In germline, CDR1 is LNHDA, CDR2 SQIVND (reference sequence). The CDR3 extends over 19 amino acids. CDR3 bases: TGTGCCAGTAGTATAGACGTAGGACTAGCGGACCGGAACACCGGGGAGCTGTTTTTT. Residues: CASSIDVGLADRNTGELFF.

Only a few counts were recorded for this clone. The identical CDR3 is also encoded by other nucleotide sequences in the sample. This rearrangement joins TRBV4-3 to TRBJ2-7; 7 bases are shared with TRBD1. Trimming cost V 2 bases and J 4 bases; bases outside gene matches: 2. The CDR3 length is 13 residues. Germline loops: CDR1 LGHNA, CDR2 YSLEER. CDR3 DNA: TGCGCCAGCAGCCAAAACAGGGGATACGAGCAGTACTTC. This sequence encodes CASSQNRGYEQYF.